These 11 T cell receptor beta chains share one sample of origin, sequenced in a study of shared clonotypes between healthy human individuals. Assay used: immunoSEQ multiplex PCR; TCRdb lists only in-frame clones, some missing. The data show under 1,100,000 clones, roughly 80% seen once. Sequencing was performed on memory CD4+ T cells sorted from blood. Subset noted: CD45RA-negative fraction. These receptors came from a young man in good health.

J is TRBJ2-5 and V is TRBV5-1; a weak D match, TRBD1 (5 bases). V lost 2 bases, J lost 4 bases, and 12 bases lay in between. Per the germline V gene, CDR1 is SGHRS and CDR2 is YFSETQ. CDR3 length equals 14 residues. In DNA form, the CDR3 reads TGCGCCAGCAGCTTCGACAGCCCGACAGAGACCCAGTACTTC. Translation gives CASSFDSPTETQYF.

The rearrangement links TRBV6-5 to TRBJ1-3, with a possible D match to TRBD1 (5 bases). Germline V CDR1 and CDR2: MNHEY, SVGAGI. This CDR3 comprises 15 residues. Trimming pared 4 bases from V and 4 bases from J, leaving 14 bases between. Here the CDR3 reads CASSSVGEGGNTIYF. CDR3 DNA sequence: TGTGCCAGCAGTTCCGTGGGGGAGGGAGGAAACACCATATATTTT.

CDR3 sequence (DNA): TGCGCCAGCAGCCCACTAGCGGGAGTGGGCGGGGAGCTGTTTTTT. It codes for CASSPLAGVGGELFF. V and J are TRBV5-1 and TRBJ2-2; TRBD2 agrees at 11 bases. The CDR3 is made up of 15 amino acids. V lost 4 bases and J lost 7; bases outside the gene matches: 6. Germline values: CDR1 SGHRS, CDR2 YFSETQ.

The rearrangement uses TRBV6-6 and TRBJ1-4, with 11 bases fitting TRBD1. The length of the CDR3 is 14 residues. Losses at the gene ends were 5 bases for V and 7 bases for J; bases not matched to a gene: 3. In germline, CDR1 is MNHNY, CDR2 SVGAGI (reference sequence). The CDR3: CASSRTGGAEKLFF. In nucleotides, the CDR3 is TGTGCCAGCAGTCGGACAGGGGGCGCTGAAAAACTGTTTTTT.

V usage is TRBV5-1 and J usage is TRBJ2-5, with TRBD2 matching over 9 bases. Looked up from germline, CDR1 is SGHRS and CDR2 is YFSETQ. CDR3 length: 16 amino acids. V lost 0 bases and J lost 2; bases outside the gene matches: 5. The DNA for the CDR3 is TGCGCCAGCAGCTTGGGGACTAGCGATCCGCAAGAGACCCAGTACTTC. Encoded protein: CASSLGTSDPQETQYF. Filled out from reference TRBV5-1 and TRBJ2-5, the complete variable domain reads KAGVTQTPRYLIKTRGQQVTLSCSPISGHRSVSWYQQTPGQGLQFLFEYFSETQRNKGNFPGRFSGRQFSNSRSEMNVSTLELGDSALYLCASSLGTSDPQETQYFGPGTRLLVL.

The genes are TRBV5-1 and TRBJ2-2; 8 bases match TRBD1. Germline V gene data show CDR1 as SGHRS and CDR2 as YFSETQ. The ends lost 3 bases at V and 4 bases at J; junction bases unmatched: 8. The CDR3 is 16 amino acids. The CDR3 loop is CASSWTGTGSTGELFF. In nucleotides, the CDR3 is TGCGCCAGCAGCTGGACCGGGACAGGCTCCACCGGGGAGCTGTTTTTT.

This chain links TRBV11-2 with TRBJ2-1; no firm D call. Trimming removed 5 bases at V and 7 bases at J, with 15 bases between. The CDR3 is made up of 14 amino acids. Germline V gene lookup returns CDR1 SGHAT and CDR2 FQNNGV. The CDR3 DNA reads as TGTGCCAGCAGCGGGCAGGTGATTGGAAATGAGCAGTTCTTC. Translating gives CASSGQVIGNEQFF. Looking up the rest from reference TRBV11-2 and TRBJ2-1 gives the full variable domain: EAGVAQSPRYKIIEKRQSVAFWCNPISGHATLYWYQQILGQGPKLLIQFQNNGVVDDSQLPKDRFSAERLKGVDSTLKIQPAKLEDSAVYLCASSGQVIGNEQFFGPGTRLTVL.

This chain joins TRBV7-9 and TRBJ2-3, with 8 nucleotides matching TRBD2. CDR1 is SEHNR and CDR2 is FQNEAQ in the germline V gene (reference sequence). This CDR3 is built from 16 residues. Losses at the gene ends were 3 bases for V and 0 bases for J; bases not matched to a gene: 5. The DNA for the CDR3 is TGTGCCAGCAGCTTCACGGGAGGGAGGAGCACAGATACGCAGTATTTT. This sequence encodes CASSFTGGRSTDTQYF. The full variable domain, its missing parts supplied by reference TRBV7-9 and TRBJ2-3, is DTGVSQNPRHKITKRGQNVTFRCDPISEHNRLYWYRQTLGQGPEFLTYFQNEAQLEKSRLLSDRFSAERPKGSFSTLEIQRTEQGDSAMYLCASSFTGGRSTDTQYFGPGTRLTVL.

Concerning this clone itself: Other DNA sequences in the same sample also yield this CDR3. This sequence joins TRBV9 and TRBJ1-1; 9 nucleotides match TRBD1. The germline CDR1 and CDR2 sequences are SGDLS and YYNGEE. The V gene end was trimmed by 3 bases and the J gene end by 4 bases; junction bases not matched to a gene: 4. This CDR3 is 14 amino acids long. This chain's CDR3 is CASSAGQGGTEAFF. In DNA form, the CDR3 reads TGTGCCAGCAGCGCGGGACAGGGAGGCACTGAAGCTTTCTTT.

J is TRBJ2-7 and V is TRBV30, with D perhaps given as TRBD1 or TRBD2 (6 bases each). Between the trimmed V and J ends, which lost 2 bases and 4 bases, there was a span of 15 bases. Germline values: CDR1 GTSNPN, CDR2 SVGIG (reference sequence). The CDR3 is 14 residues long. As DNA, the CDR3 is TGTGCCTGGAGTACCCTCGGGGGCCGGTACGAGCAGTACTTC. As protein: CAWSTLGGRYEQYF.

The rearrangement uses TRBV28 and TRBJ1-2, with TRBD1 identical over 8 bases. The V and J ends lost 7 bases and 0 bases, in that order; junction bases with no gene match: 16. CDR1 is MDHEN and CDR2 is SYDVKM in the germline V gene. The CDR3 consists of 18 residues. CDR3 region: CASIETAGTGAANYGYTF. The CDR3 nucleotides are TGTGCCAGCATCGAAACCGCCGGGACAGGCGCAGCTAACTATGGCTACACCTTC.